The 32 T cell receptor beta chains listed next were all sequenced from one sample in a study of blood T cell repertoires in COVID-19. Measured with immunoSEQ multiplex PCR; TCRdb has only the in-frame clones, and not every one. The repertoire holds fewer than 8,000 clones, with approximately 90% as singletons. Sequencing was carried out using peripheral blood. The receptors were sampled from a man between 65 and 80 years old with active COVID-19.

The genes are TRBV3-1 (or the pseudogene TRBV3-2) and TRBJ1-2, with TRBD1 matching 9 bases. Unmatched junction bases numbered 4, after V lost 5 bases and J lost 0 bases. Germline CDR1 and CDR2: LGHDT and YNNKEL (reference sequence). The CDR3 totals 15 residues. CDR3: CASSSRDRANYGYTF. CDR3 in DNA: TGTGCCAGCAGCTCACGGGACAGGGCTAACTATGGCTACACCTTC.

V and J are TRBV7-8 and TRBJ2-4; weak D call: TRBD2 (6 bases). The CDR3 runs to 17 residues. V lost 7 bases, J lost 0 bases, and 19 bases lay in between. Germline V gives CDR1 SGHVS, CDR2 FQNEAQ. For the CDR3, the DNA is TGTGCCAGCACCCCCTTTAGCGGCACCCAAGCCAAAAACATTCAGTACTTC. Amino acid sequence: CASTPFSGTQAKNIQYF.

The genes are TRBV7-3 and TRBJ1-1; D is ambiguous. V lost 2 bases and J 5 bases, leaving 9 bases between the germline ends. Germline assignment: CDR1 SGHTA and CDR2 FQGTGA. The CDR3 is 13 amino acids. This chain's CDR3 is CASSLSEGTEAFF. CDR3 DNA: TGTGCCAGCAGCTTATCAGAGGGAACTGAAGCTTTCTTT. Complete variable domain (other parts from reference TRBV7-3 and TRBJ1-1): GAGVSQTPSNKVTEKGKYVELRCDPISGHTALYWYRQSLGQGPEFLIYFQGTGAADDSGLPNDRFFAVRPEGSVSTLKIQRTERGDSAVYLCASSLSEGTEAFFGQGTRLTVV.

This clone is a singleton in its sample. The rearrangement links TRBV6-6 to TRBJ2-7; 9 bases line up with TRBD1. The germline V gene encodes CDR1 MNHNY and CDR2 SVGAGI (reference sequence). V lost 5 bases to trimming and J lost 5 bases; unmatched junction nucleotides: 7. The CDR3 covers 14 residues. CDR3 sequence reads: CASSPGQGFHEQYF. DNA for the CDR3: TGTGCCAGCAGTCCTGGACAGGGGTTCCACGAGCAGTACTTC.

V usage is TRBV3-1 (or the pseudogene TRBV3-2) and J usage is TRBJ2-2; no definite D call. Germline V gene sequence: CDR1 LGHDT, CDR2 YNNKEL (reference sequence). The CDR3 has 11 residues. Trimming left V 4 bases short and J 8 bases short, with 5 bases between. CDR3: CASSPSGELFF. Here the CDR3 DNA reads TGTGCCAGCAGCCCCTCTGGGGAGCTGTTTTTT.

The rearrangement links TRBV5-4 to TRBJ2-1; D might be TRBD2 (6 bases). CDR1 SGHNT and CDR2 YYREEE come from the germline V gene (reference sequence). V was pared by 3 bases and J by 7 bases, with 20 bases between. CDR3 length: 16 amino acids. CDR3 bases: TGTGCCAGCAGCTCGCCGGGACTCCTAGCCCCGAATGAGCAGTTCTTC. It is translated as CASSSPGLLAPNEQFF.

This clone was seen just once. The V call is TRBV30, the J call TRBJ2-2; D uncertain. Trimming cost V 3 bases and J 7 bases, with 9 bases left between them. Germline assignment: CDR1 GTSNPN and CDR2 SVGIG (reference sequence). The CDR3 runs 12 residues. CDR3 sequence (DNA): TGTGCCTGGAGGGCTAGAGTCGGGGAGCTGTTTTTT. Translating gives CAWRARVGELFF.

V is TRBV2 and J is TRBJ1-6; perhaps TRBD1 as D (6 bases). There are 14 residues in the CDR3. Germline V gene data show CDR1 as SNHLY and CDR2 as FYNNEI. V was shortened by 7 bases and J by 9 bases, with 16 bases between the two germline ends. CDR3 coding DNA: TGTGCCAGCACTTTGGAGGGGGGGAGTTCACCCCTCCACTTT. This encodes CASTLEGGSSPLHF.

This chain links TRBV5-1 with TRBJ1-1, with TRBD1 matching over 9 bases. Germline CDR1 reads SGHRS; CDR2 reads YFSETQ. This CDR3 region has 15 residues. Trimming cost V 4 bases and J 2 bases; bases outside gene matches: 6. CDR3 amino acids: CASSRLQGANTEAFF. CDR3 nucleotide sequence: TGCGCCAGCAGCAGATTACAGGGGGCCAACACTGAAGCTTTCTTT. The full variable domain, its missing parts supplied by reference TRBV5-1 and TRBJ1-1, is KAGVTQTPRYLIKTRGQQVTLSCSPISGHRSVSWYQQTPGQGLQFLFEYFSETQRNKGNFPGRFSGRQFSNSRSEMNVSTLELGDSALYLCASSRLQGANTEAFFGQGTRLTVV.

This chain uses TRBV19 with TRBJ2-1; 7 positions agree with TRBD1. The germline V gene has CDR1 LNHDA and CDR2 SQIVND (reference sequence). The length of the CDR3 is 13 residues. Trimming at V came to 4 bases and at J to 7 bases, leaving 4 bases not matched to a gene. The CDR3 is CASSSYRGNEQFF. CDR3 DNA sequence: TGTGCCAGTAGTAGTTACAGGGGAAATGAGCAGTTCTTC.

This clone occurred a few times. V gene TRBV12-3 or TRBV12-4 combines with J gene TRBJ1-6; no definite D call. CDR3 length: 13 amino acids. V shed 3 bases and J shed 10 bases, with 10 bases lying between them. CDR3 sequence reads: CASSFGAGSPLHF. The CDR3 region has the DNA TGTGCCAGCAGTTTTGGAGCGGGGTCACCCCTCCACTTT.

This chain uses TRBV5-1 with TRBJ2-3; 11 nucleotides align to TRBD2. Germline V gene lookup returns CDR1 SGHRS and CDR2 YFSETQ. The CDR3 covers 19 residues. V lost 4 bases to trimming and J lost 4 bases; unmatched junction nucleotides: 17. This chain's CDR3 is CASSPKLAGVRRGSDTQYF. DNA of the CDR3: TGCGCCAGCAGCCCAAAACTAGCGGGGGTACGCCGGGGATCAGATACGCAGTATTTT.

The rearrangement joins TRBV6-5 to TRBJ1-2; TRBD1 matches 10 bases. CDR3 size: 16 residues. The V and J ends lost 0 bases and 4 bases, in that order; junction bases with no gene match: 5. Germline loops: CDR1 MNHEY, CDR2 SVGAGI. CDR3 sequence (DNA): TGTGCCAGCAGTTACTCGAGGACAGGGGGTGGCTATGGCTACACCTTC. The encoded protein is CASSYSRTGGGYGYTF.

This clone was recorded once. The rearrangement joins TRBV7-3 to TRBJ2-3, with 11 bases aligning to TRBD2. Germline V gene lookup returns CDR1 SGHTA and CDR2 FQGTGA. Germline trimming cut 5 bases from V and 3 bases from J; bases unmatched to any gene: 4. There are 15 residues in the CDR3. Here the CDR3 DNA reads TGTGCCAGCAGCCCGACTAGCGGGGTTACAGATACGCAGTATTTT. The encoded protein is CASSPTSGVTDTQYF.

The gene calls are TRBV18 and TRBJ2-1; D is possibly TRBD2 (5 bases). In germline, CDR1 is KGHSH, CDR2 LQKENI. The CDR3 length is 12 residues. V was trimmed by 1 base and J by 9 bases, leaving 7 bases between them. The CDR3 region has the DNA TGTGCCAGCTCACCACGGAGGTTTGAGCAGTTCTTC. Translating it yields CASSPRRFEQFF.

This sequence joins TRBV6-5 and TRBJ1-2; D unclear. Per germline, CDR1 MNHEY and CDR2 SVGAGI. V was shortened by 5 bases and J by 1 base, with 11 bases between the two germline ends. The CDR3 is 14 residues long. CDR3 sequence (DNA): TGTGCCAGCAGTACCTTGGGCAGTAACTATGGCTACACCTTC. Encoded protein: CASSTLGSNYGYTF.

This sequence joins TRBV6-5 and TRBJ1-1; 10 bases line up with TRBD1. This CDR3 has 15 residues. Germline V gene lookup returns CDR1 MNHEY and CDR2 SVGAGI. With V trimmed by 4 bases and J by 1 base, 3 bases remained unmatched. DNA of the CDR3: TGTGCCAGCAGTTCCGACAGGGGGCGGAACACTGAAGCTTTCTTT. Translated: CASSSDRGRNTEAFF.

Written as DNA, the CDR3 is TGTGCCAGCAGCGTACAAGGGGCGGAGTCTAACGAGCAGTACTTC. Translation gives CASSVQGAESNEQYF. The chain employs TRBV9 and TRBJ2-7; TRBD1 might be the D (5 bases). V was cut by 1 base and J by 5 bases, with 16 bases left in between. Germline V gene data show CDR1 as SGDLS and CDR2 as YYNGEE. CDR3 length: 15 amino acids.

V gene TRBV10-3 combines with J gene TRBJ2-3; 11 positions match TRBD2. The CDR3 has 19 amino acids. CDR1 ENHRY and CDR2 SYGVKD come from the germline V gene. V dropped 6 bases and J dropped 1; count of bases not matched to a gene: 15. CDR3 sequence (DNA): TGTGCCATCAGACCCGGCCTAGCGGGGGGTCCATCGGGCACAGATACGCAGTATTTT. Translation gives CAIRPGLAGGPSGTDTQYF.

Here the CDR3 reads CASSLEPRETQYF. The CDR3, as DNA: TGTGCCAGCAGCTTGGAACCTCGGGAGACCCAGTACTTC. The chain employs TRBV5-5 and TRBJ2-5; the D is unclear. The CDR3 runs 13 residues. V was cut by 0 bases and J by 5 bases, with 8 bases left in between. From germline, CDR1 is SGHKS and CDR2 YYEKEE (reference sequence).

The chain is built from TRBV7-9 and TRBJ1-5; the D gene is possibly TRBD1 (6 bases). Per the germline V gene, CDR1 is SEHNR and CDR2 is FQNEAQ (reference sequence). The length of the CDR3 is 19 residues. V dropped 4 bases and J dropped 1 base, with 23 bases sitting between them. CDR3 DNA: TGTGCCAGCAGCTCCCCCCCCAAGGACAGACGTGAAAGCAATCAGCCCCAGCATTTT. Its protein is CASSSPPKDRRESNQPQHF.

J is TRBJ1-1 and V is TRBV6-5, with D possibly being TRBD1 (5 bases). This CDR3 spans 15 amino acids. Germline loops: CDR1 MNHEY, CDR2 SVGAGI. Trimming removed 11 bases from V and 0 bases from J, with 19 bases in between. Here the CDR3 DNA reads TGTGCCTCTTACAAAGAGGGACTCATGAACACTGAAGCTTTCTTT. Its translation is CASYKEGLMNTEAFF.

The J gene is TRBJ1-4, the V gene TRBV7-9; the D gene is possibly TRBD1 (5 bases). Germline V CDR1 and CDR2: SEHNR, FQNEAQ (reference sequence). The CDR3 sequence is 16 residues long. V was pared by 5 bases and J by 4 bases, with 17 bases between. CDR3 amino acids: CASSSTKQAINEKLFF. The CDR3 DNA reads TGTGCCAGCAGCAGCACGAAACAGGCTATTAATGAAAAACTGTTTTTT.

This chain connects TRBV27 to TRBJ1-5; D may be TRBD1 (6 bases). V was shortened by 3 bases and J by 0 bases, with 12 bases between the two germline ends. This CDR3 region has 16 residues. Germline CDR1 MNHEY, CDR2 SMNVEV (reference sequence). CDR3 bases: TGTGCCAGCAGTTTTTCAGGGGTTAGTAGCAATCAGCCCCAGCATTTT. Its translation: CASSFSGVSSNQPQHF.

The chain has TRBV4-3 and TRBJ2-5; 8 nucleotides agree with TRBD1. V was clipped by 3 bases and J by 5 bases; unmatched bases: 5. Germline lookup yields CDR1 LGHNA and CDR2 YSLEER. The CDR3 has 14 residues. The CDR3 coding sequence is TGCGCCAGCAGCCATGGACAGGGATACGAGACCCAGTACTTC. It translates to CASSHGQGYETQYF.

This chain links TRBV5-6 with TRBJ2-7, with 8 bases lining up with TRBD1. The CDR3 contains 14 residues. V lost 3 bases, J lost 6 bases, and 8 bases stayed unmatched. In germline, CDR1 is SGHDT, CDR2 YYEEEE. The CDR3 loop is CASSSRQGQGEQYF. The CDR3 DNA reads TGTGCCAGCAGCTCACGACAGGGGCAGGGCGAGCAGTACTTC. The full variable domain, with the rest looked up from reference TRBV5-6 and TRBJ2-7, is DAGVTQSPTHLIKTRGQQVTLRCSPKSGHDTVSWYQQALGQGPQFIFQYYEEEERQRGNFPDRFSGHQFPNYSSELNVNALLLGDSALYLCASSSRQGQGEQYFGPGTRLTVT.

The chain recombines TRBV19 with TRBJ1-6, with D tentatively TRBD1 (6 bases). CDR1 and CDR2 from the germline V gene are LNHDA and SQIVND (reference sequence). This CDR3 region has 13 residues. Trimming shortened V by 7 bases and J by 8 bases, and 12 bases separated the two germline ends. The CDR3 reads CASKRRGDSPLHF. CDR3 sequence (DNA): TGTGCCAGTAAGCGCAGGGGTGATTCACCCCTCCACTTT.

This chain connects TRBV7-9 to TRBJ2-7; 10 bases line up with TRBD1. CDR3 length: 15 residues. Trimming took 5 bases from V and 7 from J; bases not matched to a gene: 11. Germline V gives CDR1 SEHNR, CDR2 FQNEAQ (reference sequence). CDR3 nucleotide sequence: TGTGCCAGCAGCCTGCGACAGGGGGCTCCGGGGGAGCAGTACTTC. Amino acid sequence: CASSLRQGAPGEQYF.

The V and J genes are TRBV12-5 and TRBJ2-3; TRBD2 aligns across 8 bases. J gave up 2 bases and V 0 bases, and 10 bases lay outside the gene matches. The germline V gene has CDR1 LGHNT and CDR2 FRNRAP. This CDR3 comprises 18 residues. Written as DNA, the CDR3 is TGTGCTAGTGGTTTGGTACGAGGCGGGGGGACGCCCACAGATACGCAGTATTTT. Translated, it gives CASGLVRGGGTPTDTQYF.

The chain carries TRBV5-1 and TRBJ2-7; weak D call: TRBD2 (5 bases). Looked up from germline, CDR1 is SGHRS and CDR2 is YFSETQ. With 0 bases removed from V and 5 bases from J, the gap between germline ends came to 9 bases. The CDR3 contains 13 residues. CDR3 region: CASSLGRYDEQYF. DNA of the CDR3: TGCGCCAGCAGCTTGGGGAGGTATGACGAGCAGTACTTC.

This clone came up a few times. The chain recombines TRBV27 with TRBJ2-2; 12 bases are a match to TRBD2. Germline trimming cut 0 bases from V and 7 bases from J; bases unmatched to any gene: 3. The CDR3 is made up of 16 amino acids. CDR1 is MNHEY, CDR2 SMNVEV, per germline (reference sequence). The CDR3: CASSLSRLAGDGELFF. The CDR3 DNA follows: TGTGCCAGCAGTTTATCCAGACTAGCGGGGGACGGGGAGCTGTTTTTT.

The chain joins TRBV4-1 to TRBJ1-1; 8 positions match TRBD1. The ends lost 4 bases at V and 8 bases at J; junction bases unmatched: 9. This CDR3 comprises 14 residues. The germline V gene encodes CDR1 MGHRA and CDR2 YSYEKL. The CDR3 nucleotides read TGCGCCAGCAGCCGAGGGCAGGGGGCCACGGAAGCTTTCTTT. The encoded protein is CASSRGQGATEAFF.